Listed below are T cell receptor beta chains from one sample, sequenced in a study of breast tumors, draining lymph nodes, adjacent tissues. Each CDR3 protein gets one entry after TCRdb re-called the multiplex PCR reads with MiXCR. In the table there are roughly 14,000 distinct CDR3 sequences, around 57% of which are singletons. The material sequenced was tumor-adjacent breast tissue. Receptors were obtained from a female donor with breast cancer. Some clones in this sample may be carry-over from other donors' samples. Each CDR3 is given with its conserved first and last residue. Fields, in order: J gene, clone size, V gene, D gene, CDR3 protein, CDR3 DNA. The D gene is left open where the match is weak. Size is omitted from some rows. Given values are once, few, many or a class for expanded clones.

j_call: TRBJ2-7
clone_size: -
v_call: TRBV27
d_call: TRBD1
cdr3_aa: CASAGQGAFYEQYF
cdr3_nt: TGTGCCAGCGCCGGACAGGGGGCATTCTACGAGCAGTACTTC

j_call: TRBJ1-5
clone_size: -
v_call: TRBV20-1
d_call: -
cdr3_aa: CSLGRNNQPQHF
cdr3_nt: TGCTCCCTTGGCAGGAACAATCAGCCCCAGCATTTT

j_call: TRBJ2-5
clone_size: many
v_call: TRBV3-1
d_call: TRBD1
cdr3_aa: CASSHWTGKETQYF
cdr3_nt: TGTGCCAGCAGCCATTGGACAGGGAAAGAGACCCAGTACTTC

j_call: TRBJ1-5
clone_size: many
v_call: TRBV11-2
d_call: -
cdr3_aa: CASSLDSLRARRTYSNQPQHF
cdr3_nt: TGTGCCAGCAGCTTAGACTCACTTCGGGCGCGCCGAACATATAGCAATCAGCCCCAGCATTTT

j_call: TRBJ1-1
clone_size: few
v_call: TRBV14
d_call: -
cdr3_aa: CASSQVGGESFF
cdr3_nt: TGTGCCAGCAGCCAAGTAGGAGGAGAGTCATTCTTT

j_call: TRBJ2-5
clone_size: -
v_call: TRBV4-3
d_call: TRBD2
cdr3_aa: CASSQGLAEETQYF
cdr3_nt: TGCGCCAGCAGCCAAGGACTAGCGGAAGAGACCCAGTACTTC

j_call: TRBJ1-5
clone_size: medium-sized
v_call: TRBV12-3/TRBV12-4
d_call: TRBD1
cdr3_aa: CASSPDRGNQPQHF
cdr3_nt: TGTGCCAGCAGTCCAGACAGGGGGAATCAGCCCCAGCATTTT

j_call: TRBJ1-2
clone_size: once
v_call: TRBV14
d_call: TRBD1
cdr3_aa: CASSPTGGTDNYGGYTF
cdr3_nt: TGTGCCAGCAGCCCGACAGGGGGGACAGATAACTATGGAGGGTACACCTTC

j_call: TRBJ2-2
clone_size: many
v_call: TRBV9
d_call: -
cdr3_aa: CASSVGPTNTGELFF
cdr3_nt: TGTGCCAGCAGCGTTGGACCTACGAACACCGGGGAGCTGTTTTTT

j_call: TRBJ2-7
clone_size: -
v_call: TRBV7-3
d_call: TRBD1
cdr3_aa: CASSPRGPTDEQYF
cdr3_nt: TGTGCCAGCAGCCCAAGGGGGCCGACGGACGAGCAGTACTTC